This paragraph reports one T cell receptor (beta chain). This entry is derived from a study of blood T cell repertoires in COVID-19. Study as a whole: From T cells, B-cell-depleted T cells, or PBMCs came the material, which was cDNA or gDNA.

Authors' analysis steps: It was from reference gene primer amplification that nucleated cell counts were estimated. The assay was immunoSEQ multiplex PCR, and TCRdb's table has in-frame clones only and misses some. Clone size and V and J calls were adopted from that table, with D and trimming inferred from the DNA. This table has hundreds of thousands of clones, 75% to 90% appearing once. The CDR3 covers 14 residues. Germline CDR1 reads SGDLS; CDR2 reads YYNGEE. Losses at the gene ends were 0 bases for V and 6 bases for J; bases not matched to a gene: 5. The origin of this receptor is a woman in her seventies with active or convalescent COVID-19. The sequenced sample was peripheral blood. The V gene is TRBV9, the J gene TRBJ2-7; TRBD1 aligns across 8 bases. CDR3 nucleotides: TGTGCCAGCAGCGTAGAAATGACAGGGGCCGAGCAGTACTTC. It yields the protein CASSVEMTGAEQYF.